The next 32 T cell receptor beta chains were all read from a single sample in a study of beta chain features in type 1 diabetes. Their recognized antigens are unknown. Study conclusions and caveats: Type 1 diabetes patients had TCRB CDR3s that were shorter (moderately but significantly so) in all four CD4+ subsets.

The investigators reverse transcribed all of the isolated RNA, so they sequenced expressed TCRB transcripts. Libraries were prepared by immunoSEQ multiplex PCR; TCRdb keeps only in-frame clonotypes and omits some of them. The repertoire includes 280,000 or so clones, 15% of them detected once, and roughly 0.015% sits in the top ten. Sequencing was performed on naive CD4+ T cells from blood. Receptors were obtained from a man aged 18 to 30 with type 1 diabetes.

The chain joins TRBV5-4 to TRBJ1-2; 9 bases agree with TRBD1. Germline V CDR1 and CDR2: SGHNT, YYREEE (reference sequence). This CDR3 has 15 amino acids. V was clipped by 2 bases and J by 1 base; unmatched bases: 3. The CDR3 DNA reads TGTGCCAGCAGCTTACGACAGGGGGATAACTATGGCTACACCTTC. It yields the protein CASSLRQGDNYGYTF.

The chain's CDR3 is CASSQEWAGGGYGYTF. The CDR3 DNA reads TGCGCCAGCAGCCAAGAATGGGCAGGGGGTGGCTATGGCTACACCTTC. This chain connects TRBV4-3 to TRBJ1-2; 7 bases map to TRBD1. The CDR3 is made up of 16 amino acids. From germline, CDR1 is LGHNA and CDR2 YSLEER. V lost 0 bases to trimming and J lost 4 bases; unmatched junction nucleotides: 8.

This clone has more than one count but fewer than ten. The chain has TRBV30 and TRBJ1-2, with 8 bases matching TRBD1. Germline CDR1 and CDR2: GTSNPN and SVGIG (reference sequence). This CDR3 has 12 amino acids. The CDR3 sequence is CAGEQGGYGYTF. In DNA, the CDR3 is TGTGCGGGGGAACAGGGGGGATATGGCTACACCTTC. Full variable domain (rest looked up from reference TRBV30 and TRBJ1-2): SQTIHQWPATLVQPVGSPLSLECTVEGTSNPNLYWYRQAAGRGLQLLFYSVGIGQISSEVPQNLSASRPQDRQFILSSKKLLLSDSGFYLCAGEQGGYGYTFGSGTRLTVV.

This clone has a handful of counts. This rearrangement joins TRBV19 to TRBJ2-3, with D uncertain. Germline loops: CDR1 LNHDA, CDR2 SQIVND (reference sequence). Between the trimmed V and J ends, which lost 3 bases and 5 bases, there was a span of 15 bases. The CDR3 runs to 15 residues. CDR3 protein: CASSMRLGDGDTQYF. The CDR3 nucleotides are TGTGCCAGTAGTATGAGGCTAGGAGATGGAGATACGCAGTATTTT.

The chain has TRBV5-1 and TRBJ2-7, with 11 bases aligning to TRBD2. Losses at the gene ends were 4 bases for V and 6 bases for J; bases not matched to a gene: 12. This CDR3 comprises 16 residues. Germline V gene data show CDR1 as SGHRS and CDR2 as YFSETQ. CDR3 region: CASSVAGGPRVGEQYF. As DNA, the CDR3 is TGCGCCAGCAGCGTAGCGGGAGGGCCGAGGGTCGGCGAGCAGTACTTC.

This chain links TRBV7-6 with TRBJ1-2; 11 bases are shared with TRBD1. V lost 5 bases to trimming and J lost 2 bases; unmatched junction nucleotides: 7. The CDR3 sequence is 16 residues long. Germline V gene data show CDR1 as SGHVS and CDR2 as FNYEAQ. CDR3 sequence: CASSPLDRGRNYGYTF. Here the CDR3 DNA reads TGTGCCAGCAGCCCACTGGACAGGGGGCGCAACTATGGCTACACCTTC.

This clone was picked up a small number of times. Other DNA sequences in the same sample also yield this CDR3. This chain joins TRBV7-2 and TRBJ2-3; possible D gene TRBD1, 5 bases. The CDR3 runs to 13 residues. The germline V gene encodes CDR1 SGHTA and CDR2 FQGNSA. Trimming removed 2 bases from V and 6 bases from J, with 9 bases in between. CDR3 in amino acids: CASSLKGADTQYF. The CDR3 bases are TGTGCCAGCAGCTTAAAAGGGGCGGATACGCAGTATTTT. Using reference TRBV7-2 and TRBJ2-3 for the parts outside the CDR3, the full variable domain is GAGVSQSPSNKVTEKGKDVELRCDPISGHTALYWYRQSLGQGLEFLIYFQGNSAPDKSGLPSDRFSAERTGGSVSTLTIQRTQQEDSAVYLCASSLKGADTQYFGPGTRLTVL.

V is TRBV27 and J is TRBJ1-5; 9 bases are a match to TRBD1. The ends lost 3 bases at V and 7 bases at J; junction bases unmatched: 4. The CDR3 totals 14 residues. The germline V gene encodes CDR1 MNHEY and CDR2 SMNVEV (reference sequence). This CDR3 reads CASSFGQGSQPQHF. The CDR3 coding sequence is TGTGCCAGCAGTTTCGGACAGGGGAGCCAGCCCCAGCATTTT.

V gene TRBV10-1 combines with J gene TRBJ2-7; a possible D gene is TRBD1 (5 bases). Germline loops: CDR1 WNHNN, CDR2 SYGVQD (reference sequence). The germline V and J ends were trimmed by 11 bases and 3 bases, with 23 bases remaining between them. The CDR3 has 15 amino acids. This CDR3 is CASEALYDRGYEQYF. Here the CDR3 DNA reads TGCGCCTCCGAGGCCTTATACGACAGAGGCTACGAGCAGTACTTC.

Here the CDR3 DNA reads TGTGCCAGCAGTGGGTTCAGCCAAGAGACCCAGTACTTC. Amino acids: CASSGFSQETQYF. The rearrangement joins TRBV2 to TRBJ2-5; D not resolved. The CDR3 runs 13 residues. Germline V lookup: CDR1 SNHLY, CDR2 FYNNEI. V lost 4 bases and J lost 1, with 7 bases in between.

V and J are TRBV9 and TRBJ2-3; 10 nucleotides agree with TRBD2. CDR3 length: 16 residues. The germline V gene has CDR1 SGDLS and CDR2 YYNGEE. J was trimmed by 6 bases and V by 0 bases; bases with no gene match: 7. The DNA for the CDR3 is TGTGCCAGCAGCGTAGGGGCTAGCGGGGGCCAGGATACGCAGTATTTT. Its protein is CASSVGASGGQDTQYF.

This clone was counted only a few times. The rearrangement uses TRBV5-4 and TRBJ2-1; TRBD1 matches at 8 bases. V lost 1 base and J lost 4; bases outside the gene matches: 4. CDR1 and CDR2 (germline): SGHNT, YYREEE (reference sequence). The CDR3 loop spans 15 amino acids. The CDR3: CASSLKTGDYNEQFF. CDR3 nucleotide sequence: TGTGCCAGCAGCTTGAAGACAGGGGATTACAATGAGCAGTTCTTC.

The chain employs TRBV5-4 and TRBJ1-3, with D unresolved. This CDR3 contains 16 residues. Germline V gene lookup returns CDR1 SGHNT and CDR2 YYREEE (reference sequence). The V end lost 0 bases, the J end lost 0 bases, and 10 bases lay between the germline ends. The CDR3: CASSLGTPGSGNTIYF. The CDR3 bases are TGTGCCAGCAGCTTGGGGACTCCTGGCTCTGGAAACACCATATATTTT.

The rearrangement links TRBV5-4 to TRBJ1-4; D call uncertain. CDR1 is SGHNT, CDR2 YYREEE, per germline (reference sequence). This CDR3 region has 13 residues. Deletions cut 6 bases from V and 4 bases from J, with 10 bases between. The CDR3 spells CASTGEGNEKLFF. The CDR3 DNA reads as TGTGCCAGCACCGGAGAGGGTAATGAAAAACTGTTTTTT.

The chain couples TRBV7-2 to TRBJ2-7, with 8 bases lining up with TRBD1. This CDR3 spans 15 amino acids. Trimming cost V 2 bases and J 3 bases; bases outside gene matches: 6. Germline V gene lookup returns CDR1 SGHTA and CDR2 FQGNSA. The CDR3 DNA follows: TGTGCCAGCAGCTTAAGGACAGGGCGAGACTACGAGCAGTACTTC. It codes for CASSLRTGRDYEQYF.

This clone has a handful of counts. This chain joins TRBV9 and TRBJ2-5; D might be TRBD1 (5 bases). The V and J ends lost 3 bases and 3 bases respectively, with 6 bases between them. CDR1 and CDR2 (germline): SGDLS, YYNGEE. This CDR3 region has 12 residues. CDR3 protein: CASSAREETQYF. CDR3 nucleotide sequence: TGTGCCAGCAGCGCCAGGGAAGAGACCCAGTACTTC.

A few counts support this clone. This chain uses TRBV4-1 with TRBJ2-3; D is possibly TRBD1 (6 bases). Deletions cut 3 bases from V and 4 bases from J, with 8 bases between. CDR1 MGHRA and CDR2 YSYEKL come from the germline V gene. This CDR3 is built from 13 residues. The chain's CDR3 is CASSHRQADTQYF. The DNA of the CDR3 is TGCGCCAGCAGCCATCGACAGGCAGATACGCAGTATTTT.

The CDR3 DNA reads TGTGCCAGCAGCTTATCAAGAGTCTCAGAGACCCAGTACTTC. It specifies CASSLSRVSETQYF. V usage is TRBV7-2 and J usage is TRBJ2-5; no clear D. The germline V gene encodes CDR1 SGHTA and CDR2 FQGNSA. Trimming removed 2 bases from V and 4 bases from J, with 11 bases in between. The CDR3 is 14 amino acids.

The CDR3 DNA follows: TGTGCCAGCAGCACCGGACAGGAGGGTCGAGCTTTCTTT. Encoded protein: CASSTGQEGRAFF. The chain carries TRBV5-6 and TRBJ1-1, with TRBD1 identical over 7 bases. This CDR3 has 13 amino acids. V shed 4 bases, J shed 10 bases, and the junction held 10 bases outside the gene matches. Germline V gene lookup returns CDR1 SGHDT and CDR2 YYEEEE.

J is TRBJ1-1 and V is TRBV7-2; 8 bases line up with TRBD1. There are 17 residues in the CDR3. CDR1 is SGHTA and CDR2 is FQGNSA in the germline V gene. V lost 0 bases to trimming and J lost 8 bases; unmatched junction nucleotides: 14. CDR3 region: CASSLALENRGVVEAFF. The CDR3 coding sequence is TGTGCCAGCAGCTTAGCGCTCGAGAACAGGGGGGTGGTGGAAGCTTTCTTT. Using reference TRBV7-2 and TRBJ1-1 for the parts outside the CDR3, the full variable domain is GAGVSQSPSNKVTEKGKDVELRCDPISGHTALYWYRQSLGQGLEFLIYFQGNSAPDKSGLPSDRFSAERTGGSVSTLTIQRTQQEDSAVYLCASSLALENRGVVEAFFGQGTRLTVV.

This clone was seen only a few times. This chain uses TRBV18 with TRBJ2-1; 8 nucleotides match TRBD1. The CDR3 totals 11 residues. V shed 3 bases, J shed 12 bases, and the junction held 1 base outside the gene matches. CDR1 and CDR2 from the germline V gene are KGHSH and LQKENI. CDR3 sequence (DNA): TGTGCCAGCTCACCTGGGACAGGGCAGTTCTTC. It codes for CASSPGTGQFF.

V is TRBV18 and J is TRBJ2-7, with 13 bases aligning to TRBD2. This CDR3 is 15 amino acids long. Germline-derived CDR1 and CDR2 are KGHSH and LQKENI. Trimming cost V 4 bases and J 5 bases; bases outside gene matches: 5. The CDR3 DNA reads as TGTGCCAGCTCACAAACTAGCGGGAGGGCCCACGAGCAGTACTTC. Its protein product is CASSQTSGRAHEQYF. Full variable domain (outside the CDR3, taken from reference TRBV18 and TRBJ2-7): NAGVMQNPRHLVRRRGQEARLRCSPMKGHSHVYWYRQLPEEGLKFMVYLQKENIIDESGMPKERFSAEFPKEGPSILRIQQVVRGDSAAYFCASSQTSGRAHEQYFGPGTRLTVT.

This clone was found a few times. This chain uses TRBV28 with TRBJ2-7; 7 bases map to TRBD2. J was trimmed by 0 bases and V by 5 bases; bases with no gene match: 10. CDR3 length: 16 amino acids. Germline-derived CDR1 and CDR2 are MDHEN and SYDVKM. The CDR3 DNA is TGTGCCAGCAGTCCCTGGCCCGGGGGGAGCTCCTACGAGCAGTACTTC. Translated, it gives CASSPWPGGSSYEQYF. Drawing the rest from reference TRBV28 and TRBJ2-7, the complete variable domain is DVKVTQSSRYLVKRTGEKVFLECVQDMDHENMFWYRQDPGLGLRLIYFSYDVKMKEKGDIPEGYSVSREKKERFSLILESASTNQTSMYLCASSPWPGGSSYEQYFGPGTRLTVT.

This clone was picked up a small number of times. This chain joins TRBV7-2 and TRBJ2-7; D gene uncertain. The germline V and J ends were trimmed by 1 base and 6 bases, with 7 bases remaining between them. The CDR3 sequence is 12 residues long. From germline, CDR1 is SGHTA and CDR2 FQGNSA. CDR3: CASSLDLVEQYF. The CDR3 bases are TGTGCCAGCAGCTTAGATTTAGTCGAGCAGTACTTC.

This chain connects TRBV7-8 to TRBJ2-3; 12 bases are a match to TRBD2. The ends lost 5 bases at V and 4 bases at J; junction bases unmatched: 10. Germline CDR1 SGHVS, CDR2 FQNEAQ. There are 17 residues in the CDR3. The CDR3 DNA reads TGTGCCAGCAGCCCACATATACTAGCGGGAGGTTCAGATACGCAGTATTTT. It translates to CASSPHILAGGSDTQYF.

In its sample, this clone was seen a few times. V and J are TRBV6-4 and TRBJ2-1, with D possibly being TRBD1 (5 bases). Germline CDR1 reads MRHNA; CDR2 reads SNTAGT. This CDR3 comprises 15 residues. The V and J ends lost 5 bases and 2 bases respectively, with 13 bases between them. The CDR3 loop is CASSPRVGPYNEQFF. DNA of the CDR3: TGTGCCAGCAGTCCCAGGGTGGGGCCCTACAATGAGCAGTTCTTC.

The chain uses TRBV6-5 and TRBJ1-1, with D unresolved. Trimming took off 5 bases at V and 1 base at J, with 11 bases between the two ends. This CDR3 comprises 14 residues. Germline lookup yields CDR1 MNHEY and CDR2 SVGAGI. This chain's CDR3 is CASSRGRPNTEAFF. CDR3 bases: TGTGCCAGCAGTCGCGGGCGGCCGAACACTGAAGCTTTCTTT.

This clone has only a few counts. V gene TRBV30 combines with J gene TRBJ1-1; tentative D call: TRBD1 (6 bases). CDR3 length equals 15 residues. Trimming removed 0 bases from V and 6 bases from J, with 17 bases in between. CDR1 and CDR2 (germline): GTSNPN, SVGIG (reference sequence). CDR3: CAWSVRGRGFSEAFF. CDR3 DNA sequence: TGTGCCTGGAGTGTACGGGGCAGGGGCTTTTCTGAAGCTTTCTTT.

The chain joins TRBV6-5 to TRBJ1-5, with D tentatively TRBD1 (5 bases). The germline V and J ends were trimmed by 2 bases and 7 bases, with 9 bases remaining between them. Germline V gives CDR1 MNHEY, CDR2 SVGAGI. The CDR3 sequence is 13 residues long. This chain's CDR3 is CASSYQGGQPQHF. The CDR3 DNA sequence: TGTGCCAGCAGTTACCAGGGAGGACAGCCCCAGCATTTT.

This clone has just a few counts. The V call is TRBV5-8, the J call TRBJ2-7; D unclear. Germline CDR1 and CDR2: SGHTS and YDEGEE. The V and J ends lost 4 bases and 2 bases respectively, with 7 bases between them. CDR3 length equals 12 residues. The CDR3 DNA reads TGTGCCAGCAGCCGGGTCCCCTACGAGCAGTACTTC. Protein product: CASSRVPYEQYF.

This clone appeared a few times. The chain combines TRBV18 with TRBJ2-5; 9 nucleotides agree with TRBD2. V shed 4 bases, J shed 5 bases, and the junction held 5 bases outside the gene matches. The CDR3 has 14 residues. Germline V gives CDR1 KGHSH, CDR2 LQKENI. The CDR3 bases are TGTGCCAGCTCACTGAACGGACTAGCGGAGACCCAGTACTTC. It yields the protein CASSLNGLAETQYF.

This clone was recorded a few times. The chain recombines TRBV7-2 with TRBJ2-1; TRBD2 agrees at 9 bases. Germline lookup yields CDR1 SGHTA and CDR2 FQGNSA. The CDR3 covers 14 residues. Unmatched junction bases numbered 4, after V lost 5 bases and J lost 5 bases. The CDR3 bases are TGTGCCAGCAGCCCTAGACTAGCGGACAATGAGCAGTTCTTC. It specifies CASSPRLADNEQFF.